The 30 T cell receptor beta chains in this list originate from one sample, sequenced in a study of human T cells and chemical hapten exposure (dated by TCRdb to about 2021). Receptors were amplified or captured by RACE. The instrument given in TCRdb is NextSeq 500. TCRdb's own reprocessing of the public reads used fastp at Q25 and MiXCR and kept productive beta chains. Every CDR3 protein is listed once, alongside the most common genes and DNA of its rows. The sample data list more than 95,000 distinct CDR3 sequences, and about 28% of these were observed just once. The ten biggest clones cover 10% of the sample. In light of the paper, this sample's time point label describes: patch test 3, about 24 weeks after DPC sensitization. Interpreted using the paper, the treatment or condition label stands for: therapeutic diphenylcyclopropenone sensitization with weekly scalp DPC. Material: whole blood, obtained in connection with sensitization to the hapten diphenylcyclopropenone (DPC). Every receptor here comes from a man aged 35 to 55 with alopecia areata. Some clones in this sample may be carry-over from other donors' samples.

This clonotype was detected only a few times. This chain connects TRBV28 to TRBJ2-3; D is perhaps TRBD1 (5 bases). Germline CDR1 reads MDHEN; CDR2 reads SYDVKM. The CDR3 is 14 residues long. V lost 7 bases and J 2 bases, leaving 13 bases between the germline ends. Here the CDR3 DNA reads TGTGCCAGCACCACAGGTTACTCCACAGATACGCAGTATTTT. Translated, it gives CASTTGYSTDTQYF.

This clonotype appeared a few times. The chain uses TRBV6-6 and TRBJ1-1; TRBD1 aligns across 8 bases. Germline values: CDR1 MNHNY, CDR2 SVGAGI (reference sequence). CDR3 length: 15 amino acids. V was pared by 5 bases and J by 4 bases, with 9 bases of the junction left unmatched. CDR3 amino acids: CASSTISGGSTEAFF. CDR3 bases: TGTGCCAGCAGTACGATATCAGGGGGCTCCACTGAAGCTTTCTTT.

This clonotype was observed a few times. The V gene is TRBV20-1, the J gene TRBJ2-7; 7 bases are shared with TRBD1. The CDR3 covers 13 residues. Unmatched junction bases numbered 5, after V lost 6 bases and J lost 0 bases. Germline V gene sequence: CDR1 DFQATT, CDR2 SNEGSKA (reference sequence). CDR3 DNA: TGCAGTGCGTACCGGGACAGCTCCTACGAGCAGTACTTC. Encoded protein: CSAYRDSSYEQYF.

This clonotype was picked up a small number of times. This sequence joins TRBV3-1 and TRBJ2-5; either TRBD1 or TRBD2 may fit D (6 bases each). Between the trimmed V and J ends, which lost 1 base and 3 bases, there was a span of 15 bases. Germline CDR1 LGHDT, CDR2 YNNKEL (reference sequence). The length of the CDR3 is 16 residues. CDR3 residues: CASSQAGAGGEETQYF. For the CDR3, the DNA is TGTGCCAGCAGCCAAGCGGGGGCCGGGGGCGAAGAGACCCAGTACTTC.

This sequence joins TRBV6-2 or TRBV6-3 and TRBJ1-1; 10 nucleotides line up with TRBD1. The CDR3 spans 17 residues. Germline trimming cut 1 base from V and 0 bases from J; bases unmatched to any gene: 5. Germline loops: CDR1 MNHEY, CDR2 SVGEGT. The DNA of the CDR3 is TGTGCCAGCAGTTACTTGCAGGGACAGGGGCTGAACACTGAAGCTTTCTTT. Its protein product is CASSYLQGQGLNTEAFF.

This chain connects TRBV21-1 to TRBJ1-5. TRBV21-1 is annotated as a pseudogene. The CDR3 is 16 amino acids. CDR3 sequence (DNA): TGTGCCGTCGAGGAGGATTCTCTTTATAGCAATCAGCCCCAGCATTTT. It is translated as CAVEEDSLYSNQPQHF.

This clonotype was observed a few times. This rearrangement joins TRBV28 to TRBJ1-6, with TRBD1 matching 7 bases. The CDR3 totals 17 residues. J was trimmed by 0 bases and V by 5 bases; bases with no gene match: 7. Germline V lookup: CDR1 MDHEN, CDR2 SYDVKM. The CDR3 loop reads CASSIHRGLSYNSPLHF. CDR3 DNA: TGTGCCAGCAGTATCCACAGGGGACTCTCCTATAATTCACCCCTCCACTTT.

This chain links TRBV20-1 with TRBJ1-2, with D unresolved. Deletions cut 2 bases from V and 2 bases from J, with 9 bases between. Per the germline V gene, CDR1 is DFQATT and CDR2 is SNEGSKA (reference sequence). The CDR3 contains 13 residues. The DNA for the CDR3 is TGCAGTGCTAGAATAGCCTCAAACTATGGCTACACCTTC. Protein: CSARIASNYGYTF.

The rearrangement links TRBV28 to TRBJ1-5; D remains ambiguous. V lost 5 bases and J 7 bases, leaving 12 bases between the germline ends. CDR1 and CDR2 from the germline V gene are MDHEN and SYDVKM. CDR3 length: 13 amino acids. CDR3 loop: CASSRQLWQPQHF. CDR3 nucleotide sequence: TGTGCCAGCAGTAGACAACTTTGGCAGCCCCAGCATTTT. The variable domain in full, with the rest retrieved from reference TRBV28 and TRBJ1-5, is DVKVTQSSRYLVKRTGEKVFLECVQDMDHENMFWYRQDPGLGLRLIYFSYDVKMKEKGDIPEGYSVSREKKERFSLILESASTNQTSMYLCASSRQLWQPQHFGDGTRLSIL.

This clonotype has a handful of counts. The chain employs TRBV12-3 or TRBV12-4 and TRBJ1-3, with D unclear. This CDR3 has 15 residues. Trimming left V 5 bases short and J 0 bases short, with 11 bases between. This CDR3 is CASSDNIFSGNTIYF. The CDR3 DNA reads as TGTGCCAGCAGTGACAACATCTTCTCTGGAAACACCATATATTTT.

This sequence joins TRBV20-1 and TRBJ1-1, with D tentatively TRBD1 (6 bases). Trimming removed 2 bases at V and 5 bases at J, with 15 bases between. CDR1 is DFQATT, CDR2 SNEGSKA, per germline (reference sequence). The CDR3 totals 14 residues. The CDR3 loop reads CSARIEGDYTEAFF. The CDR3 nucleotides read TGCAGTGCTAGAATTGAGGGGGATTATACTGAAGCTTTCTTT.

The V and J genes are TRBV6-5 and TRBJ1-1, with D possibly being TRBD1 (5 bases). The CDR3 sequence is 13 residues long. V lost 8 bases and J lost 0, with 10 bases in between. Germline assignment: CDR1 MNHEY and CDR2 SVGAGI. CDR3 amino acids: CASLDTMNTEAFF. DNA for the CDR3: TGTGCCAGCCTGGACACCATGAACACTGAAGCTTTCTTT.

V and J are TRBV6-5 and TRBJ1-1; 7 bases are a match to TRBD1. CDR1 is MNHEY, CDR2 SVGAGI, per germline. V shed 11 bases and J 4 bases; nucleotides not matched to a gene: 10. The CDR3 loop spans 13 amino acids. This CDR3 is CAVSRGFGTEAFF. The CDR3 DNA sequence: TGTGCCGTCTCCAGGGGGTTCGGCACTGAAGCTTTCTTT.

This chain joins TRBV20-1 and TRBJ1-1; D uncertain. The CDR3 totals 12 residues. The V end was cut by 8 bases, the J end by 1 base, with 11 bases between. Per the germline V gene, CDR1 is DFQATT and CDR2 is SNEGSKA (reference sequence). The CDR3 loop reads CSPRAGNTEAFF. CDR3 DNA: TGCAGTCCTCGCGCAGGGAACACTGAAGCTTTCTTT.

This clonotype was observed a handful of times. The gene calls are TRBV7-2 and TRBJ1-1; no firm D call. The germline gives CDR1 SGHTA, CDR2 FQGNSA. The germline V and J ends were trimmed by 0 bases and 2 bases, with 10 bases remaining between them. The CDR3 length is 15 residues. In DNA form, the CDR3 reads TGTGCCAGCAGCTTAGCCCCCCGGGGAAACACTGAAGCTTTCTTT. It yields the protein CASSLAPRGNTEAFF.

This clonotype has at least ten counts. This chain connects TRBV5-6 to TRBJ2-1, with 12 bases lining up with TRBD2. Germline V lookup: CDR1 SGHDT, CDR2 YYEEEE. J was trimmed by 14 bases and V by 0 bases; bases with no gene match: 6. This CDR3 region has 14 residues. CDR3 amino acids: CASSLVTSGSFKFF. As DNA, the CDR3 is TGTGCCAGCAGCTTGGTGACTAGCGGGAGCTTCAAGTTCTTC.

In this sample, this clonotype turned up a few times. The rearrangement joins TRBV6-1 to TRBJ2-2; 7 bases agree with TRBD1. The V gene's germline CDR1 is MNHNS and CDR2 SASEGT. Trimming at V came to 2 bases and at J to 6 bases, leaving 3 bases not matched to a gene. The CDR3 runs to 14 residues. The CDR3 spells CASSEWTGAGELFF. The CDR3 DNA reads TGTGCCAGCAGTGAATGGACAGGCGCCGGGGAGCTGTTTTTT.

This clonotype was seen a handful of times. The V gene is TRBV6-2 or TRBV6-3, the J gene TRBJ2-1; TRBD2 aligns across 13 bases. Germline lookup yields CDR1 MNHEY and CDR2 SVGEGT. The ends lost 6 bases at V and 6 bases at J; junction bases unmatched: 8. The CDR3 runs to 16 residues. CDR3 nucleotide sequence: TGTGCCAGCAGCCCTCGTACTAGCGGGAGGGTCAATGAGCAGTTCTTC. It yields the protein CASSPRTSGRVNEQFF.

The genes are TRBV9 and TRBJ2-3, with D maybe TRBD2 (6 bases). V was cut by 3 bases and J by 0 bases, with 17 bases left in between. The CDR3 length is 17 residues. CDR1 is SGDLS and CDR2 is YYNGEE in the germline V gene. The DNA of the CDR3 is TGTGCCAGCAGCGCCAGACTAGAAAGGCTCAGCACAGATACGCAGTATTTT. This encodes CASSARLERLSTDTQYF.

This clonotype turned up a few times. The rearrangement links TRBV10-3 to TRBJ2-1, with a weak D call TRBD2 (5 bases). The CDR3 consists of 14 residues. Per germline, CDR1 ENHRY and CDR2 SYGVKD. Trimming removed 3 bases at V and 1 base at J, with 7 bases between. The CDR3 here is CAISELASYNEQFF. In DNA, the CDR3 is TGTGCCATCAGTGAATTAGCGTCCTACAATGAGCAGTTCTTC.

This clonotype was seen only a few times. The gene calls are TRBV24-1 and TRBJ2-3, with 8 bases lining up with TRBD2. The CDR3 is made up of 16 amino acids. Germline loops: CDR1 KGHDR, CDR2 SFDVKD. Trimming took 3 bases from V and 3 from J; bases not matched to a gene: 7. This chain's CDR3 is CATSDRTSPDTDTQYF. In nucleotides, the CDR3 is TGTGCCACCAGTGATAGGACTAGCCCTGATACAGATACGCAGTATTTT.

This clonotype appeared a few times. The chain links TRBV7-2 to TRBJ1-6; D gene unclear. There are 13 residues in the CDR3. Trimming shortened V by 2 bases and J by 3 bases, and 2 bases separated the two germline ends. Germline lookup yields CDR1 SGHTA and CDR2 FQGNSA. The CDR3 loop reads CASSLSYNSPLHF. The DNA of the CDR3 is TGTGCCAGCAGCTTAAGCTATAATTCACCCCTCCACTTT.

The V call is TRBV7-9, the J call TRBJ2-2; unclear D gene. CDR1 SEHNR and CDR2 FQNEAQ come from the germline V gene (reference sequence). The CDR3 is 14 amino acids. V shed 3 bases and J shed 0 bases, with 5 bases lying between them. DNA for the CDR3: TGTGCCAGCAGCTTGGTGTCGAACACCGGGGAGCTGTTTTTT. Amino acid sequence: CASSLVSNTGELFF.

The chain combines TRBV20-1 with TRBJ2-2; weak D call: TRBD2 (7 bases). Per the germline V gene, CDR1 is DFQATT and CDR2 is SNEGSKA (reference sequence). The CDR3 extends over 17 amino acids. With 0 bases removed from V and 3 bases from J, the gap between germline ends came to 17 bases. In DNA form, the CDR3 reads TGCAGTGCTAGAGACCCCTTAGGGGGGGAGTACACCGGGGAGCTGTTTTTT. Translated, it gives CSARDPLGGEYTGELFF.

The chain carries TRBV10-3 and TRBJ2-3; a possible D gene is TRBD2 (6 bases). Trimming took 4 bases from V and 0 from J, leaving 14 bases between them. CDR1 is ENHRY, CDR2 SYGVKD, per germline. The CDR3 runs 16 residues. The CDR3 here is CAISGIAELSTDTQYF. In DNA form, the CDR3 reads TGTGCCATCAGTGGAATAGCGGAACTCAGCACAGATACGCAGTATTTT.

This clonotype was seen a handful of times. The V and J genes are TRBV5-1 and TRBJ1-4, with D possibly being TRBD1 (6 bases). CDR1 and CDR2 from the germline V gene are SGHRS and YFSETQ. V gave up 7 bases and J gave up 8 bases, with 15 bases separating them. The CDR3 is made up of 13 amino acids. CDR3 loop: CASSRGKGEKLFF. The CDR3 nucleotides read TGCGCCAGCTCTAGGGGGAAAGGCGAAAAACTGTTTTTT. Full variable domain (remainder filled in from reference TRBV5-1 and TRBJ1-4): KAGVTQTPRYLIKTRGQQVTLSCSPISGHRSVSWYQQTPGQGLQFLFEYFSETQRNKGNFPGRFSGRQFSNSRSEMNVSTLELGDSALYLCASSRGKGEKLFFGSGTQLSVL.

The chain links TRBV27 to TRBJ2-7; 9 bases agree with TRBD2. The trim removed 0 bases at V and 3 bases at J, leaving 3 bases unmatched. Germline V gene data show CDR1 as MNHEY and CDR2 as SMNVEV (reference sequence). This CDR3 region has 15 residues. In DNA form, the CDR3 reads TGTGCCAGCAGTTTATCTGGCGGGAGGGTCTACGAGCAGTACTTC. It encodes CASSLSGGRVYEQYF.

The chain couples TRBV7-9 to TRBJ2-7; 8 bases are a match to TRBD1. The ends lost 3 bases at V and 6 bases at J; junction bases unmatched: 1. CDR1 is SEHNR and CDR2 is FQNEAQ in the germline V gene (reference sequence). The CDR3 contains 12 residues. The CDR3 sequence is CASSFQGAEQYF. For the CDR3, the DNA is TGTGCCAGCAGCTTCCAGGGGGCCGAGCAGTACTTC.

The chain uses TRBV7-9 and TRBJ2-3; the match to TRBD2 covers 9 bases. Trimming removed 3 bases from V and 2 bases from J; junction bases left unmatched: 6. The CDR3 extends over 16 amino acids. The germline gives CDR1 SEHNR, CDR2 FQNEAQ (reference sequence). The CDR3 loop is CASSLVAGAPTDTQYF. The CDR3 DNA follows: TGTGCCAGCAGCTTGGTAGCGGGAGCGCCCACAGATACGCAGTATTTT.

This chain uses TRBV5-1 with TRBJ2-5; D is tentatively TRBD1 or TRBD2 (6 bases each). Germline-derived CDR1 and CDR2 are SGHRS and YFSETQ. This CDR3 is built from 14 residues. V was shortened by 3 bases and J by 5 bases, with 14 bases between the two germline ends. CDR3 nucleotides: TGCGCCAGCAGCTCAGCTGGGGGGCTGGAGACCCAGTACTTC. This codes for CASSSAGGLETQYF. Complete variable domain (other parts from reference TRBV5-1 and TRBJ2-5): KAGVTQTPRYLIKTRGQQVTLSCSPISGHRSVSWYQQTPGQGLQFLFEYFSETQRNKGNFPGRFSGRQFSNSRSEMNVSTLELGDSALYLCASSSAGGLETQYFGPGTRLLVL.